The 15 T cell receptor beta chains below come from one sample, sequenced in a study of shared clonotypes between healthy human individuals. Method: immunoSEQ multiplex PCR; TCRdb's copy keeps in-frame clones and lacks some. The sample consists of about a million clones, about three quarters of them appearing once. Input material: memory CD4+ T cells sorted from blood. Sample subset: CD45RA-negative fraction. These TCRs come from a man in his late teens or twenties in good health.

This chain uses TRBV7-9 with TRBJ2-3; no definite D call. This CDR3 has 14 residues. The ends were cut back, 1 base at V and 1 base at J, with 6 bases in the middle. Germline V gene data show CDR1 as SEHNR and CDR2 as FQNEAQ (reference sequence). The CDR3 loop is CASSLGHRTDTQYF. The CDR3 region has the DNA TGTGCCAGCAGCTTAGGTCACCGCACAGATACGCAGTATTTT.

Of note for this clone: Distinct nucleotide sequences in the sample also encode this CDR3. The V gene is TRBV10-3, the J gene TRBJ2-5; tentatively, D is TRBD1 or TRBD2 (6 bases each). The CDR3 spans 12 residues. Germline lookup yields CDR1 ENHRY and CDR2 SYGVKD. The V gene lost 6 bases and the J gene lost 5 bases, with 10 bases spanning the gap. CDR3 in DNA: TGTGCCATCAGCGGGGGCGAGGAGACCCAGTACTTC. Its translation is CAISGGEETQYF.

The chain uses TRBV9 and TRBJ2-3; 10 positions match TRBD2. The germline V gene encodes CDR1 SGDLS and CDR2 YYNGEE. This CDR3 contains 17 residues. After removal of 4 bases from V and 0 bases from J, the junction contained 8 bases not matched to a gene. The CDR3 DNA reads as TGTGCCAGCAGCCCTGGGGGAGCGGGGGGGAGCACAGATACGCAGTATTTT. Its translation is CASSPGGAGGSTDTQYF. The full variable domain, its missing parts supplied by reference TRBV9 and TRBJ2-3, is DSGVTQTPKHLITATGQRVTLRCSPRSGDLSVYWYQQSLDQGLQFLIQYYNGEERAKGNILERFSAQQFPDLHSELNLSSLELGDSALYFCASSPGGAGGSTDTQYFGPGTRLTVL.

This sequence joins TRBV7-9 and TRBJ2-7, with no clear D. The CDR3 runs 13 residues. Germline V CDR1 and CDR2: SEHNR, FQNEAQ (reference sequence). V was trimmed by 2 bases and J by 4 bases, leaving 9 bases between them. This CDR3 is CASSLISRYEQYF. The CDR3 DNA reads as TGTGCCAGCAGCTTAATTTCCCGGTACGAGCAGTACTTC.

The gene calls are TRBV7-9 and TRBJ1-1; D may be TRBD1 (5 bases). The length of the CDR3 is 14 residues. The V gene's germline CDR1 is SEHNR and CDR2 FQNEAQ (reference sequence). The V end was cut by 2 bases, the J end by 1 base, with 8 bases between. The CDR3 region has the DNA TGTGCCAGCAGCTTACAGGGCCAGAACACTGAAGCTTTCTTT. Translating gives CASSLQGQNTEAFF. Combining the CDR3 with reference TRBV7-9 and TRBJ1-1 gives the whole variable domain DTGVSQNPRHKITKRGQNVTFRCDPISEHNRLYWYRQTLGQGPEFLTYFQNEAQLEKSRLLSDRFSAERPKGSFSTLEIQRTEQGDSAMYLCASSLQGQNTEAFFGQGTRLTVV.

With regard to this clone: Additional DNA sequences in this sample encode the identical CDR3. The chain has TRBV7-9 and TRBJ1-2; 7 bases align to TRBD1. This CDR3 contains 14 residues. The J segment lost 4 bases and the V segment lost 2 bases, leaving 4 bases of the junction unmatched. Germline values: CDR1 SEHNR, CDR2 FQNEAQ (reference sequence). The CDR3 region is CASSLQGGFYGYTF. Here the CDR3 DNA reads TGTGCCAGCAGCTTACAGGGGGGATTCTATGGCTACACCTTC.

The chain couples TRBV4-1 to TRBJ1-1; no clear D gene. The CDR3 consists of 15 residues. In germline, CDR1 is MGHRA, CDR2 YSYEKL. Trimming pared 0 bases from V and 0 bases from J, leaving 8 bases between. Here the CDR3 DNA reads TGCGCCAGCAGCCAAGATTCGGTCCTGAACACTGAAGCTTTCTTT. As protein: CASSQDSVLNTEAFF.

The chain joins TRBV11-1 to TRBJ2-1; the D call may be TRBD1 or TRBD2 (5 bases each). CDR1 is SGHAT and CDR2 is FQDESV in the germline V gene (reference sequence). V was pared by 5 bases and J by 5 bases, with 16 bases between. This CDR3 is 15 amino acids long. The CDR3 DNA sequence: TGTGCCAGCAGCCATTTAGTCCGGGGCAACAATGAGCAGTTCTTC. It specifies CASSHLVRGNNEQFF.

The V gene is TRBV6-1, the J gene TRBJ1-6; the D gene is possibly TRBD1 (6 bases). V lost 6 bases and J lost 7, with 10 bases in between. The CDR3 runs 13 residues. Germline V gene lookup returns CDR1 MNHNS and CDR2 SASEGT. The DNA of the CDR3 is TGTGCCAGCAGGACAGGAAAAAATTCACCCCTCCACTTT. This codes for CASRTGKNSPLHF.

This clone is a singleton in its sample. The CDR3 region is CASSLDPGRNYGYTF. CDR3 DNA sequence: TGCGCCAGCAGCTTGGATCCCGGACGGAACTATGGCTACACCTTC. This chain links TRBV5-1 with TRBJ1-2, with D uncertain. V was trimmed by 0 bases and J by 2 bases, leaving 11 bases between them. Per the germline V gene, CDR1 is SGHRS and CDR2 is YFSETQ. There are 15 residues in the CDR3.

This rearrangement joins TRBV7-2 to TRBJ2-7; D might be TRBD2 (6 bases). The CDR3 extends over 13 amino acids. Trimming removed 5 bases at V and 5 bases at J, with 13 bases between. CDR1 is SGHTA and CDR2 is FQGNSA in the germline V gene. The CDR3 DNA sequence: TGTGCCAGCAGCCTAGGGACGGGGGACGAGCAGTACTTC. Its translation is CASSLGTGDEQYF. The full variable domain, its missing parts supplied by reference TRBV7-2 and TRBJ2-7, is GAGVSQSPSNKVTEKGKDVELRCDPISGHTALYWYRQSLGQGLEFLIYFQGNSAPDKSGLPSDRFSAERTGGSVSTLTIQRTQQEDSAVYLCASSLGTGDEQYFGPGTRLTVT.

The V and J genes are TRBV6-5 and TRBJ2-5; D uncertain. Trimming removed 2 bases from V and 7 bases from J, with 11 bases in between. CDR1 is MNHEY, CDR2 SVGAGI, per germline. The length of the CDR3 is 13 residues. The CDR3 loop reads CASSYPSPGTQYF. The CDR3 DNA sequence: TGTGCCAGCAGTTACCCGTCCCCGGGGACCCAGTACTTC.

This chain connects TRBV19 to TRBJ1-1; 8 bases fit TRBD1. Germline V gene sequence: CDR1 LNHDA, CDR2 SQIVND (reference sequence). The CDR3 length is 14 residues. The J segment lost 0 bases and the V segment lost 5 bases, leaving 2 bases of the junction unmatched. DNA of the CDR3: TGTGCCAGTAGTGGACAGGGTCTGAACACTGAAGCTTTCTTT. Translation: CASSGQGLNTEAFF.

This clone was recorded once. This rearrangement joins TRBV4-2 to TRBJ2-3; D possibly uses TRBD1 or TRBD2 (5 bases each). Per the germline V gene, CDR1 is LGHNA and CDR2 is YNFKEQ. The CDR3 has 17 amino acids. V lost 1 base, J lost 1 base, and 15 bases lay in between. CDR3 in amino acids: CASSQGEGQGGTDTQYF. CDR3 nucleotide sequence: TGTGCCAGCAGCCAAGGCGAAGGGCAGGGAGGCACAGATACGCAGTATTTT.

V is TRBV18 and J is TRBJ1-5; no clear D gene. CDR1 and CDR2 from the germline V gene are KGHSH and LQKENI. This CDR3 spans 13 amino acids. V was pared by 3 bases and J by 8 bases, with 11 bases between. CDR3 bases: TGTGCCAGCTCACCCCGGGAGGGTGAGCCCCAGCATTTT. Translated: CASSPREGEPQHF.